Each of the 27 T cell receptor beta chains below was sequenced from the same sample in a study of blood T cell repertoires in COVID-19. Libraries were prepared by immunoSEQ multiplex PCR; TCRdb keeps only in-frame clonotypes and omits some of them. The table records 200,000 to 250,000 clones, nearly 90% of them present only once. What was sequenced was PBMCs or T cells enriched from blood (not recorded which). These receptors all stem from a man aged 25-40 years who had recovered from COVID-19.

This chain connects TRBV25-1 to TRBJ1-2; no firm D call. The V end lost 2 bases, the J end lost 1 base, and 8 bases lay between the germline ends. CDR3 length: 14 residues. The germline CDR1 and CDR2 sequences are MGHDK and SYGVNS. The CDR3 is CASSENSNNYGYTF. Here the CDR3 DNA reads TGTGCCAGCAGTGAAAATAGCAATAACTATGGCTACACCTTC.

The rearrangement uses TRBV6-4 and TRBJ2-2; 7 bases fit TRBD2. V gave up 7 bases and J gave up 4 bases; unmatched junction bases: 6. This CDR3 comprises 14 residues. Germline assignment: CDR1 MRHNA and CDR2 SNTAGT. CDR3 residues: CASKISGSTGELFF. The CDR3 nucleotides are TGTGCCAGCAAGATTAGCGGGTCCACCGGGGAGCTGTTTTTT.

This sequence joins TRBV19 and TRBJ1-5, with TRBD1 identical over 7 bases. The CDR3 consists of 16 residues. With 5 bases clipped from V and 5 bases from J, the junction kept 12 bases outside the gene matches. CDR1 LNHDA and CDR2 SQIVND come from the germline V gene (reference sequence). The CDR3 nucleotides read TGTGCCAGTAGTGTACGACAGGGCCTTAGGGATCAGCCCCAGCATTTT. This translates into CASSVRQGLRDQPQHF. The full variable domain, its missing parts supplied by reference TRBV19 and TRBJ1-5, is DGGITQSPKYLFRKEGQNVTLSCEQNLNHDAMYWYRQDPGQGLRLIYYSQIVNDFQKGDIAEGYSVSREKKESFPLTVTSAQKNPTAFYLCASSVRQGLRDQPQHFGDGTRLSIL.

The V call is TRBV7-2, the J call TRBJ2-2, with D hard to call. Trimming pared 2 bases from V and 7 bases from J, leaving 8 bases between. The germline V gene has CDR1 SGHTA and CDR2 FQGNSA. CDR3 length: 13 amino acids. The CDR3 loop reads CASSLNLVGELFF. The CDR3 nucleotides read TGTGCCAGCAGCTTAAACTTAGTCGGGGAGCTGTTTTTT. The full variable domain, rest sourced from reference TRBV7-2 and TRBJ2-2, is GAGVSQSPSNKVTEKGKDVELRCDPISGHTALYWYRQSLGQGLEFLIYFQGNSAPDKSGLPSDRFSAERTGGSVSTLTIQRTQQEDSAVYLCASSLNLVGELFFGEGSRLTVL.

For this clone: This specimen includes other DNA sequences encoding the same CDR3. V gene TRBV4-1 combines with J gene TRBJ1-1; 7 bases align to TRBD1. Trimming removed 0 bases from V and 3 bases from J; junction bases left unmatched: 1. In germline, CDR1 is MGHRA, CDR2 YSYEKL. CDR3 length: 14 amino acids. The CDR3 loop reads CASSQDRGDTEAFF. CDR3 in DNA: TGCGCCAGCAGCCAAGACAGGGGGGACACTGAAGCTTTCTTT.

This chain connects TRBV13 to TRBJ1-1; 8 bases line up with TRBD1. CDR3 length equals 14 residues. Trimming removed 2 bases from V and 7 bases from J; junction bases left unmatched: 6. The V gene's germline CDR1 is PRHDT and CDR2 FYEKMQ (reference sequence). The CDR3 sequence is CASSLTQGVGEAFF. For the CDR3, the DNA is TGTGCCAGCAGCTTAACACAGGGGGTGGGTGAAGCTTTCTTT.

J is TRBJ2-4 and V is TRBV6-4; 11 bases map to TRBD2. With 0 bases clipped from V and 1 base from J, the junction kept 2 bases outside the gene matches. The CDR3 contains 17 residues. Germline CDR1 MRHNA, CDR2 SNTAGT. CDR3 nucleotide sequence: TGTGCCAGCAGTGACTCCACTAGCGGGGGTGCCAAAAACATTCAGTACTTC. Its translation is CASSDSTSGGAKNIQYF.

J is TRBJ2-7 and V is TRBV4-1, with 7 bases identical to TRBD2. Germline assignment: CDR1 MGHRA and CDR2 YSYEKL. The trim removed 1 base at V and 1 base at J, leaving 4 bases unmatched. This CDR3 contains 15 residues. CDR3 region: CASSQAGGGSYEQYF. CDR3 nucleotide sequence: TGCGCCAGCAGCCAAGCGGGAGGTGGGTCCTACGAGCAGTACTTC.

This CDR3 is CASSMTPGRQPQHF. The CDR3 DNA reads TGTGCCAGTAGTATGACCCCGGGTAGACAGCCCCAGCATTTT. This chain links TRBV19 with TRBJ1-5; no reliable D call. The CDR3 is 14 amino acids. Germline V lookup: CDR1 LNHDA, CDR2 SQIVND (reference sequence). V was trimmed by 3 bases and J by 7 bases, leaving 13 bases between them.

This chain uses TRBV28 with TRBJ2-1, with D perhaps matching TRBD2 (6 bases). Trimming removed 7 bases at V and 2 bases at J, with 12 bases between. This CDR3 region has 14 residues. Germline V gives CDR1 MDHEN, CDR2 SYDVKM. The CDR3 here is CASIFAGTYNEQFF. The CDR3 DNA reads as TGTGCCAGCATATTCGCGGGAACCTACAATGAGCAGTTCTTC.

The chain uses TRBV30 and TRBJ1-1, with no clear D. The CDR3 loop spans 13 amino acids. Germline CDR1 is GTSNPN and CDR2 is SVGIG (reference sequence). The V and J ends lost 4 bases and 1 base respectively, with 10 bases between them. For the CDR3, the DNA is TGTGCCTGGAACTACAAACCGAACACTGAAGCTTTCTTT. This codes for CAWNYKPNTEAFF.

This chain joins TRBV4-1 and TRBJ2-1; 8 nucleotides agree with TRBD1. The germline V gene encodes CDR1 MGHRA and CDR2 YSYEKL. The V gene end was trimmed by 0 bases and the J gene end by 2 bases; junction bases not matched to a gene: 3. The CDR3 loop spans 16 amino acids. CDR3 loop: CASSQDKGQAYNEQFF. In DNA, the CDR3 is TGCGCCAGCAGCCAAGATAAGGGACAGGCCTACAATGAGCAGTTCTTC.

In its sample, this clone was seen a few times. The chain combines TRBV6-5 with TRBJ1-2; D is uncertain. V was cut by 5 bases and J by 8 bases, with 15 bases left in between. Germline V lookup: CDR1 MNHEY, CDR2 SVGAGI. The CDR3 extends over 13 amino acids. In nucleotides, the CDR3 is TGTGCCAGCAGTCCCCTCCCTGGAGGGGGCTACACCTTC. Its protein product is CASSPLPGGGYTF.

This rearrangement joins TRBV10-3 to TRBJ2-4; the D gene is possibly TRBD1 (6 bases). This CDR3 comprises 11 residues. V was clipped by 10 bases and J by 10 bases, with 14 bases between them. Germline-derived CDR1 and CDR2 are ENHRY and SYGVKD. The CDR3 nucleotides are TGTGCCACTCTGGACAGCCAGATTCAGTACTTC. This sequence encodes CATLDSQIQYF.

CDR3 nucleotides: TGCGCCAGCAGCCAAGATGTGGGACTAGCGAAGTACTTC. This encodes CASSQDVGLAKYF. The chain combines TRBV4-1 with TRBJ2-7; 10 positions agree with TRBD2. CDR1 and CDR2 (germline): MGHRA, YSYEKL. J gave up 11 bases and V 0 bases, and 4 bases lay outside the gene matches. CDR3 length equals 13 residues.

The chain has TRBV10-3 and TRBJ1-1, with D tentatively TRBD1 (5 bases). V lost 2 bases, J lost 10 bases, and 20 bases lay in between. There are 15 residues in the CDR3. Germline V gene lookup returns CDR1 ENHRY and CDR2 SYGVKD. The DNA for the CDR3 is TGTGCCATCAGTGAGAGGTTAAGGGCAGGCGGGGCAGCTTTCTTT. It yields the protein CAISERLRAGGAAFF.

This rearrangement joins TRBV6-5 to TRBJ1-1; D possibly corresponds to TRBD1 (6 bases). The length of the CDR3 is 15 residues. V gave up 0 bases and J gave up 4 bases, with 12 bases separating them. The V gene's germline CDR1 is MNHEY and CDR2 SVGAGI. CDR3 sequence (DNA): TGTGCCAGCAGTTACTCGATAGTGGGGGCCACTGAAGCTTTCTTT. This codes for CASSYSIVGATEAFF.

The chain joins TRBV28 to TRBJ1-2; 7 bases line up with TRBD1. Germline values: CDR1 MDHEN, CDR2 SYDVKM. This CDR3 contains 17 residues. Unmatched junction bases numbered 15, after V lost 4 bases and J lost 4 bases. As DNA, the CDR3 is TGTGCCAGCAGTTCCCCGAGGGGTGGACAGGATTCCTATGGCTACACCTTC. This gives the protein CASSSPRGGQDSYGYTF.

This chain joins TRBV7-6 and TRBJ1-1, with D possibly being TRBD1 (6 bases). Germline CDR1 SGHVS, CDR2 FNYEAQ. V was cut by 2 bases and J by 4 bases, with 8 bases left in between. The CDR3 loop spans 13 amino acids. In nucleotides, the CDR3 is TGTGCCAGCAGCTTATTAGGGGGCACTGAAGCTTTCTTT. This gives the protein CASSLLGGTEAFF.

This clone was recorded a few times. The genes are TRBV18 and TRBJ1-5, with 7 bases lining up with TRBD1. The CDR3 has 15 amino acids. After removal of 6 bases from V and 7 bases from J, the junction contained 12 bases not matched to a gene. CDR1 KGHSH and CDR2 LQKENI come from the germline V gene. CDR3 residues: CASSPAARGNQPQHF. The DNA for the CDR3 is TGTGCCAGCTCCCCGGCGGCCAGGGGGAACCAGCCCCAGCATTTT. The full variable domain, completed using reference TRBV18 and TRBJ1-5, is NAGVMQNPRHLVRRRGQEARLRCSPMKGHSHVYWYRQLPEEGLKFMVYLQKENIIDESGMPKERFSAEFPKEGPSILRIQQVVRGDSAAYFCASSPAARGNQPQHFGDGTRLSIL.

This clone appeared a single time. The chain links TRBV3-1 (or the pseudogene TRBV3-2) to TRBJ2-6; D gene ambiguous. Germline values: CDR1 LGHDT, CDR2 YNNKEL (reference sequence). CDR3 length: 14 residues. V lost 2 bases to trimming and J lost 4 bases, with 6 bases between them. The CDR3 region has the DNA TGTGCCAGCAGCCAACTATCCGGGGCCAACGTCCTGACTTTC. Translating gives CASSQLSGANVLTF.

The chain couples TRBV24-1 to TRBJ2-2, with D possibly matching TRBD1 (6 bases). Trimming removed 0 bases from V and 0 bases from J, with 13 bases in between. Germline-derived CDR1 and CDR2 are KGHDR and SFDVKD. This CDR3 region has 18 residues. In DNA form, the CDR3 reads TGTGCCACCAGTGATTTGTCCAGGGGAATCGCGAACACCGGGGAGCTGTTTTTT. Protein product: CATSDLSRGIANTGELFF.

The chain couples TRBV7-9 to TRBJ1-1, with a weak D call TRBD1 (5 bases). CDR1 and CDR2 (germline): SEHNR, FQNEAQ (reference sequence). V gave up 4 bases and J gave up 5 bases, with 14 bases separating them. The CDR3 has 14 amino acids. In nucleotides, the CDR3 is TGTGCCAGCAGCTCCCGGGCGGGGGTGACTGAAGCTTTCTTT. Translation gives CASSSRAGVTEAFF.

This rearrangement joins TRBV7-9 to TRBJ1-3; D might be TRBD1 (5 bases). The V and J ends lost 6 bases and 0 bases respectively, with 9 bases between them. This CDR3 contains 14 residues. In germline, CDR1 is SEHNR, CDR2 FQNEAQ (reference sequence). CDR3 amino acids: CASSLTASGNTIYF. CDR3 sequence (DNA): TGTGCCAGCAGTTTGACAGCCTCTGGAAACACCATATATTTT.

CDR3 residues: CASSMGRQGTTEAFF. In DNA, the CDR3 is TGTGCCAGTAGTATGGGTCGACAGGGTACCACTGAAGCTTTCTTT. This sequence joins TRBV19 and TRBJ1-1, with TRBD1 identical over 7 bases. This CDR3 spans 15 amino acids. V shed 3 bases, J shed 4 bases, and the junction held 8 bases outside the gene matches. CDR1 is LNHDA, CDR2 SQIVND, per germline (reference sequence).

The rearrangement links TRBV27 to TRBJ1-4; 12 bases fit TRBD1. With V trimmed by 7 bases and J by 6 bases, 21 bases remained unmatched. The length of the CDR3 is 20 residues. CDR1 and CDR2 from the germline V gene are MNHEY and SMNVEV (reference sequence). CDR3 protein: CASIQSGTGGADTNDEKLFF. Written as DNA, the CDR3 is TGTGCCAGCATTCAATCCGGGACAGGGGGCGCCGACACTAACGATGAAAAACTGTTTTTT.

This chain connects TRBV5-1 to TRBJ2-1; D is perhaps TRBD1 (6 bases). Between the trimmed V and J ends, which lost 4 bases and 1 base, there was a span of 12 bases. This CDR3 is 15 amino acids long. Germline CDR1 reads SGHRS; CDR2 reads YFSETQ. CDR3 coding DNA: TGCGCCAGCAGCCCAAATGGACAGTCCTACAATGAGCAGTTCTTC. Encoded protein: CASSPNGQSYNEQFF.